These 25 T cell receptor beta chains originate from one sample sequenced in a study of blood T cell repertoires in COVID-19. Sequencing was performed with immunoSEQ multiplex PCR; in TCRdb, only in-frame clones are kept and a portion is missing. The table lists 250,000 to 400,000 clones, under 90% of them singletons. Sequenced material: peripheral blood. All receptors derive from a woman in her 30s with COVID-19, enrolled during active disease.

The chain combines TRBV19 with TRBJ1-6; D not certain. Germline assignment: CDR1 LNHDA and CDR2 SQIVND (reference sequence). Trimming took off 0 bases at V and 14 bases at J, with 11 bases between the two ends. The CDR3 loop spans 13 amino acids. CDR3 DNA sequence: TGTGCCAGTAGTATAGATGCGGAGGAAACCCTCCACTTT. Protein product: CASSIDAEETLHF.

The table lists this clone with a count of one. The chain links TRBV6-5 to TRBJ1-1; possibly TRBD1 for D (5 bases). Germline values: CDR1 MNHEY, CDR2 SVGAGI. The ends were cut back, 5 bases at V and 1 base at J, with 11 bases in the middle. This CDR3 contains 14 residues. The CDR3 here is CASSPDRKNTEAFF. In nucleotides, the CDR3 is TGTGCCAGCAGTCCTGACAGAAAGAACACTGAAGCTTTCTTT.

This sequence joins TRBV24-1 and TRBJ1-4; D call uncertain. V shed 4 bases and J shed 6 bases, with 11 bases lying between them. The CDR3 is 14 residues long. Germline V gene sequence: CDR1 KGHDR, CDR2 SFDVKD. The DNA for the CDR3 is TGTGCCACCAGTGACCGGGGAGAGGATGAAAAACTGTTTTTT. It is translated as CATSDRGEDEKLFF.

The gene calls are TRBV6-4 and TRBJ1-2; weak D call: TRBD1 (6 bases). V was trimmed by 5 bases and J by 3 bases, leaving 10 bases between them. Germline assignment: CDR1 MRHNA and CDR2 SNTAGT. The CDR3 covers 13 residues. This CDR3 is CASSREGDYGYTF. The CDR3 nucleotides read TGTGCCAGCAGTCGCGAGGGGGACTATGGCTACACCTTC.

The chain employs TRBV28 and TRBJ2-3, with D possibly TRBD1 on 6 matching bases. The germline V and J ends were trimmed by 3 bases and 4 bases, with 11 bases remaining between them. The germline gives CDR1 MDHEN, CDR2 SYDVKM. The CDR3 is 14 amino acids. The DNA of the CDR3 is TGTGCCAGCAGTTTGGGACACCAAGCAGATACGCAGTATTTT. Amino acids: CASSLGHQADTQYF.

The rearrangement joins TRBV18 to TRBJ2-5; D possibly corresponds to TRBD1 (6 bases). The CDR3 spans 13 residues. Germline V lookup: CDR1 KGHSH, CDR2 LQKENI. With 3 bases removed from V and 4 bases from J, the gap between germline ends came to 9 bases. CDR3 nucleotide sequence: TGTGCCAGCTCACCCGACAGGACAGAGACCCAGTACTTC. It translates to CASSPDRTETQYF.

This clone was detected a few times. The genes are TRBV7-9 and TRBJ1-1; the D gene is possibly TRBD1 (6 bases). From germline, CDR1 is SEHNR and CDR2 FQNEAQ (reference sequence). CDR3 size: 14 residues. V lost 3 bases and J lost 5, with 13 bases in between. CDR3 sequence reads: CASSLDPRGTEAFF. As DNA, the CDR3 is TGTGCCAGCAGCTTGGACCCCAGGGGTACTGAAGCTTTCTTT.

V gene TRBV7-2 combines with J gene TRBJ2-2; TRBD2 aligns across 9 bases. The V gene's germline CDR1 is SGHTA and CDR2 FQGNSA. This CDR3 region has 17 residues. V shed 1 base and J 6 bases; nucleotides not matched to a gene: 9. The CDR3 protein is CASSLGLSGSRAGELFF. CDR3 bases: TGTGCCAGCAGCTTAGGTCTTAGCGGGAGTCGGGCCGGGGAGCTGTTTTTT.

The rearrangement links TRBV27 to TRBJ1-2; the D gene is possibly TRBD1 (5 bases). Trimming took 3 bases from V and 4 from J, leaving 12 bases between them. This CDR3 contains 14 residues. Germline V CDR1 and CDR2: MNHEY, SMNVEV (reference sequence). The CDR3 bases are TGTGCCAGCAGTTTCTCGGCAGGGCCCTATGGCTACACCTTC. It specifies CASSFSAGPYGYTF.

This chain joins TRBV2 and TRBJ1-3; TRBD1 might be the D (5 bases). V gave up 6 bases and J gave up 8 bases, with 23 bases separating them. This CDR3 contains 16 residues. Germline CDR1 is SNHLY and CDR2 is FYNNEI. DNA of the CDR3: TGTGCCAGCAGCCCAGACAGACCCTCCACTGGCTACACCATATATTTT. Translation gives CASSPDRPSTGYTIYF.

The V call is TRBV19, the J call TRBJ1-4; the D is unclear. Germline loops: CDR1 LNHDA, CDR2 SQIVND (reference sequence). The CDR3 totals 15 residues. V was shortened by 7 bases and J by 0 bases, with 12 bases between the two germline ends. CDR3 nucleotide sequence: TGTGCCAGTAACCCGGGAGATGCAACTAATGAAAAACTGTTTTTT. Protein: CASNPGDATNEKLFF. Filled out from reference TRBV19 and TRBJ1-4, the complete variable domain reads DGGITQSPKYLFRKEGQNVTLSCEQNLNHDAMYWYRQDPGQGLRLIYYSQIVNDFQKGDIAEGYSVSREKKESFPLTVTSAQKNPTAFYLCASNPGDATNEKLFFGSGTQLSVL.

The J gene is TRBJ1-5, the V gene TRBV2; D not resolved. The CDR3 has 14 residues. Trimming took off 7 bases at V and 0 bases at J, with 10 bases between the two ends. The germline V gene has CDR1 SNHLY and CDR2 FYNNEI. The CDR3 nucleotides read TGTGCCAGCACAGTGGGCGTTAGCAATCAGCCCCAGCATTTT. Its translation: CASTVGVSNQPQHF.

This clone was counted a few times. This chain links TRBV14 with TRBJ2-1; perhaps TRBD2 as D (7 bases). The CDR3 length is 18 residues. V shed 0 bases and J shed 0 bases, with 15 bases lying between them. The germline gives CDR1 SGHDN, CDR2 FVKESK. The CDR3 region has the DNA TGTGCCAGCAGCCAAGATGGGCCTCGGGGGGCCTCCTACAATGAGCAGTTCTTC. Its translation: CASSQDGPRGASYNEQFF.

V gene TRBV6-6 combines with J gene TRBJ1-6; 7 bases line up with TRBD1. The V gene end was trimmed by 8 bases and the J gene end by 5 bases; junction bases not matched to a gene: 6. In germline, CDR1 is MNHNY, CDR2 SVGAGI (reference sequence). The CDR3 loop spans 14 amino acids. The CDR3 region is CASQETGHNSPLHF. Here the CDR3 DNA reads TGTGCCAGCCAGGAGACAGGGCATAATTCACCCCTCCACTTT.

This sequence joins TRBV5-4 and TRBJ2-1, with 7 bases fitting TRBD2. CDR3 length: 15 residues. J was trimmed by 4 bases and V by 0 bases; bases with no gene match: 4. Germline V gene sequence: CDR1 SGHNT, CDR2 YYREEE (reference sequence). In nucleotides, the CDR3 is TGTGCCAGCAGCTTGGCCGGGAGGATTTACAATGAGCAGTTCTTC. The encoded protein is CASSLAGRIYNEQFF. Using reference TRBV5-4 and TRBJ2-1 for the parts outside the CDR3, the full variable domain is ETGVTQSPTHLIKTRGQQVTLRCSSQSGHNTVSWYQQALGQGPQFIFQYYREEENGRGNFPPRFSGLQFPNYSSELNVNALELDDSALYLCASSLAGRIYNEQFFGPGTRLTVL.

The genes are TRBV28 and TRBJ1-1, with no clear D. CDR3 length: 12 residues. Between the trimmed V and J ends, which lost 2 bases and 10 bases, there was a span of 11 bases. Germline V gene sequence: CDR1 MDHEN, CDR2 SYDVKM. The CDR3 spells CASSLIPAGAFF. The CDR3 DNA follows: TGTGCCAGCAGTTTAATTCCCGCGGGAGCTTTCTTT.

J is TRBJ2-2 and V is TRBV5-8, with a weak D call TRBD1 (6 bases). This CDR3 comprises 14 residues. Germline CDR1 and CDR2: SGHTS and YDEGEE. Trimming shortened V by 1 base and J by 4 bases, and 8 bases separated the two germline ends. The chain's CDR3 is CASSLIQGTGELFF. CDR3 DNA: TGTGCCAGCAGCTTGATACAGGGCACCGGGGAGCTGTTTTTT.

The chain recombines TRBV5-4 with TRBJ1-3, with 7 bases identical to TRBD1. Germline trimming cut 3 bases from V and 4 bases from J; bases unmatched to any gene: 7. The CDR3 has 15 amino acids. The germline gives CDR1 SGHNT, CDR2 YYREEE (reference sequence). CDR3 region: CASSSTGEPGNTIYF. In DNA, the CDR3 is TGTGCCAGCAGCTCTACAGGGGAGCCAGGAAACACCATATATTTT.

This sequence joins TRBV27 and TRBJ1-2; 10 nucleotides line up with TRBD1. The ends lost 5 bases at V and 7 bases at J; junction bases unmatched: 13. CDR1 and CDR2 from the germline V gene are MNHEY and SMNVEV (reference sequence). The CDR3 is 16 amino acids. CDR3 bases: TGTGCCAGCAGTAGAGATGTTAGGACAGGGGGAGTTGGCTACACCTTC. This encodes CASSRDVRTGGVGYTF.

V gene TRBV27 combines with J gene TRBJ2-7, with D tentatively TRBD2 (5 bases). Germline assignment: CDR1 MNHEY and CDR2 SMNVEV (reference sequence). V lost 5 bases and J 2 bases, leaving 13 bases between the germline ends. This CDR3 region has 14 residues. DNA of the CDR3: TGTGCCAGCAGTCCAATCGCCGGGACCTACGAGCAGTACTTC. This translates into CASSPIAGTYEQYF.

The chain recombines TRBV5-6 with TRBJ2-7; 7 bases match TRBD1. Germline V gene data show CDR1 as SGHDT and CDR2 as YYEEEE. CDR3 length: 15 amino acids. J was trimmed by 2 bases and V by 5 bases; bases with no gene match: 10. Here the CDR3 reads CASSRYAGTAYEQYF. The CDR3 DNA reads TGTGCCAGCAGTCGTTATGCCGGGACAGCCTACGAGCAGTACTTC.

The CDR3 nucleotides are TGCGCCAGCAGCTTGGTATGGGGGGGGCAGGCATACAATGAGCAGTTCTTC. Translating it yields CASSLVWGGQAYNEQFF. The gene calls are TRBV5-1 and TRBJ2-1, with D maybe TRBD2 (7 bases). Trimming shortened V by 0 bases and J by 4 bases, and 17 bases separated the two germline ends. The CDR3 runs 17 residues. Germline loops: CDR1 SGHRS, CDR2 YFSETQ.

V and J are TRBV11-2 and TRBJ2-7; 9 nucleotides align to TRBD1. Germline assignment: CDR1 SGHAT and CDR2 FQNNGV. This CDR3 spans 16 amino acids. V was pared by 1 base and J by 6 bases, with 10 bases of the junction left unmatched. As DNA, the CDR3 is TGTGCCAGCAGCTTAGGGCCGGGACAGGGAGTACTCGAGCAGTACTTC. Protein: CASSLGPGQGVLEQYF.

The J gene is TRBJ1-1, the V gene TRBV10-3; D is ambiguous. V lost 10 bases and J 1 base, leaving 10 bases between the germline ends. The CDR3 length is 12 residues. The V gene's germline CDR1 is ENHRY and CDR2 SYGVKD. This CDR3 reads CATRSGNTEAFF. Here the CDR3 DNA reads TGTGCCACTCGCTCAGGGAACACTGAAGCTTTCTTT.

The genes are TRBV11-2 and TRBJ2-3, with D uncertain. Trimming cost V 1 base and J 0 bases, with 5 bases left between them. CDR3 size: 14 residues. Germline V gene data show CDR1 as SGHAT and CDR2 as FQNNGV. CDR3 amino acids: CASSLVRSTDTQYF. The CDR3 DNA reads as TGTGCCAGCAGCTTAGTACGGAGCACAGATACGCAGTATTTT.